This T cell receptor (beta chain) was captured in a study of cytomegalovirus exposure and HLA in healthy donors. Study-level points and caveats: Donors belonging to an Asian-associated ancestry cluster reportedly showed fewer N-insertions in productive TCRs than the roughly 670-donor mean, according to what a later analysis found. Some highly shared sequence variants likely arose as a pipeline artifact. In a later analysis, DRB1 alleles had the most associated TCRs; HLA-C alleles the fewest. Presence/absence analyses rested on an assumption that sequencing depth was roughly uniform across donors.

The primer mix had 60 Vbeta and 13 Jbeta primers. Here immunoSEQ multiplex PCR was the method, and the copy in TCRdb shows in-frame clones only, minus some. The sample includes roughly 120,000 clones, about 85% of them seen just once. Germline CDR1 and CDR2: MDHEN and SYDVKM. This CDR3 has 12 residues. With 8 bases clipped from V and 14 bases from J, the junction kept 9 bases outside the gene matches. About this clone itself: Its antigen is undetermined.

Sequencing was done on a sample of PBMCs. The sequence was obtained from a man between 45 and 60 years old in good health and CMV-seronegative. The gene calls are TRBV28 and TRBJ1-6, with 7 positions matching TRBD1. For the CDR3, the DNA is TGTGCCAGCCGGACAGGCCCGAGGTCCCTCCACTTT. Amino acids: CASRTGPRSLHF.